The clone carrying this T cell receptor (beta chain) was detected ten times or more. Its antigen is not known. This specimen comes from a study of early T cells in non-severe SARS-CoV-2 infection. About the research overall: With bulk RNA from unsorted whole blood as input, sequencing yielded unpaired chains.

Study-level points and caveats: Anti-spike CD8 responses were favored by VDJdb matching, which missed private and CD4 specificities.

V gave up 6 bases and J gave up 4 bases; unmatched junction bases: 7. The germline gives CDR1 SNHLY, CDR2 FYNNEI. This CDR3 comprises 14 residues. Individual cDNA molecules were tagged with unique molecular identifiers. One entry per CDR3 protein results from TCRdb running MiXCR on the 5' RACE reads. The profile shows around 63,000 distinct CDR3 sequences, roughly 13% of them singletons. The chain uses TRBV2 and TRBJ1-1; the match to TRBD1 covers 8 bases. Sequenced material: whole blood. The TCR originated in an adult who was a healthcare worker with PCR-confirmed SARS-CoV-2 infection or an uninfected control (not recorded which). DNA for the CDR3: TGTGCCAGCAGCCCAGGGGGCATAGTCACTGAAGCTTTCTTT. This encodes CASSPGGIVTEAFF.